The 21 T cell receptor beta chains listed next were all sequenced from one sample in a study of shared clonotypes between healthy human individuals (TCRdb year 2020). The method behind the library was the immunoSEQ multiplex PCR assay. TCRdb's version of the immuneACCESS table is confined to in-frame rearrangements and falls short of the full clone set. An unresolved V gene accounts for under half of the shortfall where checked; the remainder is of unknown origin. Present in this sample are around 2.3 million clones, approximately 94% of which were seen just once. Together, the top ten hold roughly 0.13% of the sample. What was sequenced was naive CD4+ T cells sorted from blood. The cell subset or site label corresponds to: CD45RA+ positively selected. The source is a man between 18 and 35 years old in good health.

V gene TRBV25-1 combines with J gene TRBJ1-1, with unresolved D. V lost 6 bases to trimming and J lost 7 bases, with 15 bases between them. Germline CDR1 is MGHDK and CDR2 is SYGVNS. The CDR3 has 13 residues. The chain's CDR3 is CASRDQNAGEAFF. In DNA, the CDR3 is TGTGCCAGCAGGGATCAGAACGCCGGTGAAGCTTTCTTT.

The chain links TRBV5-1 to TRBJ1-6; D might be TRBD1 (5 bases). The V end was cut by 0 bases, the J end by 7 bases, with 8 bases between. Germline values: CDR1 SGHRS, CDR2 YFSETQ. This CDR3 has 14 residues. The CDR3 sequence: CASSLDRMNSPLHF. As DNA, the CDR3 is TGCGCCAGCAGCTTGGACAGGATGAATTCACCCCTCCACTTT.

The chain employs TRBV6-4 and TRBJ2-3, with unresolved D. Germline assignment: CDR1 MRHNA and CDR2 SNTAGT. V was clipped by 6 bases and J by 8 bases, with 21 bases between them. This CDR3 comprises 15 residues. The chain's CDR3 is CASSPTTESSGTQYF. The CDR3 coding sequence is TGTGCCAGCAGCCCTACTACGGAGTCATCGGGTACGCAGTATTTT.

V and J are TRBV6-4 and TRBJ2-6; no firm D call. V shed 2 bases and J shed 0 bases, with 2 bases lying between them. The CDR3 extends over 14 amino acids. CDR1 and CDR2 (germline): MRHNA, SNTAGT. CDR3 nucleotide sequence: TGTGCCAGCAGTGACAACTCTGGGGCCAACGTCCTGACTTTC. Its translation: CASSDNSGANVLTF.

The chain carries TRBV13 and TRBJ2-2; D tentatively fits TRBD1 or TRBD2 (5 bases each). The CDR3 loop spans 14 amino acids. The germline V gene has CDR1 PRHDT and CDR2 FYEKMQ (reference sequence). V was cut by 5 bases and J by 10 bases, with 17 bases left in between. The CDR3 loop reads CASSHYGDGEELFF. The DNA for the CDR3 is TGTGCCAGCAGCCACTACGGGGACGGGGAGGAGCTGTTTTTT.

This chain joins TRBV6-5 and TRBJ1-4; D might be TRBD1 (6 bases). The CDR3 totals 15 residues. Germline CDR1 and CDR2: MNHEY and SVGAGI. V gave up 7 bases and J gave up 4 bases, with 16 bases separating them. The CDR3, as DNA: TGTGCCAGCATGGAGGGCGGCAGGGGTAATGAAAAACTGTTTTTT. Amino acid sequence: CASMEGGRGNEKLFF.

Of note for this clone: This same CDR3 is encoded by further DNA sequences in the sample. The gene calls are TRBV2 and TRBJ2-3; maybe TRBD2 (5 bases). CDR1 and CDR2 (germline): SNHLY, FYNNEI. The CDR3 has 11 residues. Trimming took 8 bases from V and 6 from J, leaving 9 bases between them. Written as DNA, the CDR3 is TGTGCCAGCGCCACGGGGGATACGCAGTATTTT. This codes for CASATGDTQYF.

The rearrangement links TRBV6-5 to TRBJ2-2; no reliable D call. This CDR3 is built from 15 residues. V lost 4 bases, J lost 4 bases, and 13 bases lay in between. Germline CDR1 is MNHEY and CDR2 is SVGAGI. The CDR3 DNA sequence: TGTGCCAGCAGTTCCTACCACTCGTTCACCGGGGAGCTGTTTTTT. It is translated as CASSSYHSFTGELFF.

The rearrangement links TRBV27 to TRBJ1-5; D is undetermined. Germline V lookup: CDR1 MNHEY, CDR2 SMNVEV (reference sequence). This CDR3 has 13 residues. Between the trimmed V and J ends, which lost 2 bases and 6 bases, there was a span of 8 bases. The CDR3 sequence: CASSLIEGQPQHF. The CDR3 nucleotides are TGTGCCAGCAGTTTAATCGAGGGTCAGCCCCAGCATTTT.

The chain uses TRBV5-1 and TRBJ2-5; no firm D call. CDR1 and CDR2 (germline): SGHRS, YFSETQ. Trimming stripped 0 bases from V and 7 bases from J, with 13 bases between. The CDR3 is 14 amino acids. The CDR3 reads CASSLDGPPGTQYF. CDR3 bases: TGCGCCAGCAGCTTGGACGGGCCGCCTGGGACCCAGTACTTC.

The genes are TRBV6-5 and TRBJ1-3, with D maybe TRBD1 (5 bases). The length of the CDR3 is 13 residues. The V gene lost 9 bases and the J gene lost 0 bases, with 9 bases spanning the gap. Per germline, CDR1 MNHEY and CDR2 SVGAGI. The chain's CDR3 is CASGGISGNTIYF. The CDR3 region has the DNA TGTGCCAGTGGGGGGATCTCTGGAAACACCATATATTTT.

The CDR3 protein is CSVVRGPPYEQYF. Written as DNA, the CDR3 is TGCAGCGTTGTGAGGGGGCCACCCTACGAGCAGTACTTC. This chain uses TRBV29-1 with TRBJ2-7; 7 nucleotides match TRBD1. This CDR3 region has 13 residues. Germline V gene lookup returns CDR1 SQVTM and CDR2 ANQGSEA. V was clipped by 4 bases and J by 2 bases; unmatched bases: 5.

The gene calls are TRBV7-9 and TRBJ2-7, with TRBD1 identical over 7 bases. This CDR3 has 16 residues. V gave up 5 bases and J gave up 0 bases; unmatched junction bases: 10. Germline loops: CDR1 SEHNR, CDR2 FQNEAQ (reference sequence). For the CDR3, the DNA is TGTGCCAGCAGCCCCCGAGGGGGCCCTAGCTCCTACGAGCAGTACTTC. Encoded protein: CASSPRGGPSSYEQYF.

This chain connects TRBV27 to TRBJ1-1, with a tentative D call TRBD1 (5 bases). Germline V gives CDR1 MNHEY, CDR2 SMNVEV (reference sequence). The V end was cut by 3 bases, the J end by 0 bases, with 14 bases between. This CDR3 is 16 amino acids long. CDR3 amino acids: CASSLSVGDLNTEAFF. CDR3 bases: TGTGCCAGCAGTTTGTCGGTGGGGGACCTGAACACTGAAGCTTTCTTT.

The chain carries TRBV5-5 and TRBJ2-7, with TRBD1 as a possible D gene (6 bases). The CDR3 spans 12 residues. Germline V gene data show CDR1 as SGHKS and CDR2 as YYEKEE (reference sequence). The ends were cut back, 4 bases at V and 6 bases at J, with 11 bases in the middle. CDR3 amino acids: CASSQQGVEQYF. In DNA form, the CDR3 reads TGTGCCAGCAGCCAACAGGGCGTCGAGCAGTACTTC. The full variable domain, rest sourced from reference TRBV5-5 and TRBJ2-7, is DAGVTQSPTHLIKTRGQQVTLRCSPISGHKSVSWYQQVLGQGPQFIFQYYEKEERGRGNFPDRFSARQFPNYSSELNVNALLLGDSALYLCASSQQGVEQYFGPGTRLTVT.

This chain uses TRBV15 with TRBJ1-5, with TRBD1 as a possible D gene (5 bases). Trimming took 3 bases from V and 1 from J, leaving 13 bases between them. CDR3 length equals 16 residues. Germline V lookup: CDR1 LNHNV, CDR2 YYDKDF (reference sequence). CDR3 DNA: TGTGCCACCAGCAGTAAGCAGGGCAAGAGCAATCAGCCCCAGCATTTT. It encodes CATSSKQGKSNQPQHF.

This chain connects TRBV6-6 to TRBJ2-5; 7 nucleotides agree with TRBD1. The CDR3 spans 14 residues. Looked up from germline, CDR1 is MNHNY and CDR2 is SVGAGI (reference sequence). Germline trimming cut 0 bases from V and 4 bases from J; bases unmatched to any gene: 2. CDR3 DNA sequence: TGTGCCAGCAGTTACTCGCCAGGGGGAGAGACCCAGTACTTC. Translation gives CASSYSPGGETQYF.

The CDR3 DNA follows: TGTGCCAGCACGGGGGCTGTGGAAAAACTGTTTTTT. Amino acids: CASTGAVEKLFF. The gene calls are TRBV6-6 and TRBJ1-4, with D possibly TRBD1 on 6 matching bases. CDR1 and CDR2 from the germline V gene are MNHNY and SVGAGI (reference sequence). The V and J ends lost 7 bases and 8 bases respectively, with 11 bases between them. CDR3 length: 12 amino acids.

CDR3 region: CSVVWDTNEQFF. CDR3 DNA: TGCAGCGTCGTGTGGGACACGAATGAGCAGTTCTTC. V and J are TRBV29-1 and TRBJ2-1, with D possibly matching TRBD1 (6 bases). This CDR3 is 12 amino acids long. CDR1 and CDR2 from the germline V gene are SQVTM and ANQGSEA. V lost 6 bases to trimming and J lost 7 bases, with 13 bases between them.

This chain uses TRBV5-1 with TRBJ2-3; 12 bases agree with TRBD2. Germline V gene data show CDR1 as SGHRS and CDR2 as YFSETQ. The junction had 9 bases not matched to a gene; V was cut back by 2 bases and J by 5 bases. The CDR3 extends over 17 amino acids. The CDR3 spells CASSLASGRAGGDTQYF. The CDR3 nucleotides are TGCGCCAGCAGCTTAGCTAGCGGGAGGGCCGGGGGAGATACGCAGTATTTT.

The genes are TRBV6-6 and TRBJ2-3; 7 nucleotides line up with TRBD2. Germline V gives CDR1 MNHNY, CDR2 SVGAGI (reference sequence). V lost 0 bases, J lost 1 base, and 4 bases stayed unmatched. The CDR3 has 16 amino acids. The CDR3 sequence is CASSYSGTSGTDTQYF. Here the CDR3 DNA reads TGTGCCAGCAGTTACTCCGGAACTAGCGGCACAGATACGCAGTATTTT.